This TCR beta chain originates from a study of T cell repertoires in cytomegalovirus infection. About the research overall: Both CMV infection and a matching HLA type were indicated by public TCR beta signatures.

This clonotype came up a few times. Its antigen is currently unknown. TCRdb processed the reads anew with MiXCR; each CDR3 protein has one entry. In the table there are roughly 200,000 distinct CDR3 sequences, around two fifths of which are singletons. The CDR3 is 14 residues long. Germline CDR1 WSHSY, CDR2 SAAADI. Trimming stripped 6 bases from V and 5 bases from J, with 14 bases between. Study-level points and caveats: HLA-C-restricted, CMV-specific TCR beta clonotypes were dominant ex vivo.

This TCR was recovered from a human donor in good health (CMV status not recorded). Some clones in this sample may be carry-over from other donors' samples. The chain uses TRBV10-2 and TRBJ2-1, with a weak D call TRBD1 (5 bases). The sample was CD8+ T cells from cultured PBMCs, taken from culture after CMV antigen stimulation. CDR3: CASRGIGDHNEQFF. The CDR3 DNA is TGCGCCAGCAGGGGAATAGGGGATCACAATGAGCAGTTCTTC.